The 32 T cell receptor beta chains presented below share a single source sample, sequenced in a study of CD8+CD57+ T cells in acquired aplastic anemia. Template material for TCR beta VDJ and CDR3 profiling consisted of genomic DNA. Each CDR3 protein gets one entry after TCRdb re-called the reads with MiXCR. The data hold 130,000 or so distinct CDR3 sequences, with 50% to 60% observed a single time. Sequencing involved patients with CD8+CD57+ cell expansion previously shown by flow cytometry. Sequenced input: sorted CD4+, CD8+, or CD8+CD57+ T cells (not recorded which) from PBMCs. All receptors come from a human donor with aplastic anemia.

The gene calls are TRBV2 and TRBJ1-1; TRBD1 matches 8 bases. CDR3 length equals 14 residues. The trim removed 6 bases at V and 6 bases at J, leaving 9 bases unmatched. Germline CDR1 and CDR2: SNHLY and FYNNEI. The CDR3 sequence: CASSGTGGVAEAFF. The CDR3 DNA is TGTGCCAGCAGCGGTACAGGGGGGGTAGCTGAAGCTTTCTTT.

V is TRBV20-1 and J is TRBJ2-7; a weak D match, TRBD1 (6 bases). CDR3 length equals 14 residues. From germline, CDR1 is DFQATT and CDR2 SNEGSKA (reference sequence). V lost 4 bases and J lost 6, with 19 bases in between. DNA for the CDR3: TGCAGTGCTAATTTGGACAGTGGGGTTGGCGAGCAGTACTTC. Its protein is CSANLDSGVGEQYF.

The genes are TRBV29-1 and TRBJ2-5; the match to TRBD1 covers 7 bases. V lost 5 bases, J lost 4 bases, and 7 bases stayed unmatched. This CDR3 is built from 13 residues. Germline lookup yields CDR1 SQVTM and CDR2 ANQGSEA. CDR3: CSVWVRDRETQYF. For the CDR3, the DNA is TGCAGCGTTTGGGTCCGGGACAGAGAGACCCAGTACTTC.

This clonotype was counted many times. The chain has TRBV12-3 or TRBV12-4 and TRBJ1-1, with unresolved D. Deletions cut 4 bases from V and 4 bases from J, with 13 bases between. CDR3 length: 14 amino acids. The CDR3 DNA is TGTGCCAGCAGTTGGGCAAAGGGATCCACTGAAGCTTTCTTT. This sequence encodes CASSWAKGSTEAFF.

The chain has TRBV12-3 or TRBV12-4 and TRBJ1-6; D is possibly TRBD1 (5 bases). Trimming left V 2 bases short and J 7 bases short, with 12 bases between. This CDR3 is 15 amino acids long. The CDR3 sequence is CASSLWGAKNSPLHF. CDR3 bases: TGTGCCAGCAGTTTATGGGGCGCGAAAAATTCACCCCTCCACTTT.

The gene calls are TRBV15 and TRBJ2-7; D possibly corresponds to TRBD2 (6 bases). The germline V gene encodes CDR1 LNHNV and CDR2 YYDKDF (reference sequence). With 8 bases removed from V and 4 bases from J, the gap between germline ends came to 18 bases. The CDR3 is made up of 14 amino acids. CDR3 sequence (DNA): TGTGCCACCGGATCCACGCGGGGCCCATACGAGCAGTACTTC. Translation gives CATGSTRGPYEQYF. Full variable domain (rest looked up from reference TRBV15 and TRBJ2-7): DAMVIQNPRYQVTQFGKPVTLSCSQTLNHNVMYWYQQKSSQAPKLLFHYYDKDFNNEADTPDNFQSRRPNTSFCFLDIRSPGLGDTAMYLCATGSTRGPYEQYFGPGTRLTVT.

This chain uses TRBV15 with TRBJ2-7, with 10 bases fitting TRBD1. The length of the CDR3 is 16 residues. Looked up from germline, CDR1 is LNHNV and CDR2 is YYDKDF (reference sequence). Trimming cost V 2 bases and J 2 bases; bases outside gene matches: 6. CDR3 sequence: CATSRMGDRGAYEQYF. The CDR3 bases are TGTGCCACCAGCAGAATGGGGGACAGGGGTGCCTACGAGCAGTACTTC.

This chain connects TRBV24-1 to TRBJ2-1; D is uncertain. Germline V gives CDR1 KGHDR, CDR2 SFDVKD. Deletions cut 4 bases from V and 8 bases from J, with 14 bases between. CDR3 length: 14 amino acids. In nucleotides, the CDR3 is TGTGCCACCAGTGAGCTGGCCAGCCGTCATGAGCAGTTCTTC. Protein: CATSELASRHEQFF.

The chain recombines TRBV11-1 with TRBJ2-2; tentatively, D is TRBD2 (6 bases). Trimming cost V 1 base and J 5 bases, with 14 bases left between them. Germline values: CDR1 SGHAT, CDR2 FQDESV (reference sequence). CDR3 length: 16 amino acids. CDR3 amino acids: CASSLGAGSGTGELFF. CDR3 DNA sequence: TGTGCCAGCAGCTTAGGGGCGGGGTCTGGAACCGGGGAGCTGTTTTTT.

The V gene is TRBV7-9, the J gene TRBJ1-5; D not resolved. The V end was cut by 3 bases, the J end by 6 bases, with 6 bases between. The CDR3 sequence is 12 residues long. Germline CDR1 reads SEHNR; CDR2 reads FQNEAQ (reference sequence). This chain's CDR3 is CASSLGVQPQHF. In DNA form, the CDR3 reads TGTGCCAGCAGCTTGGGCGTTCAGCCCCAGCATTTT.

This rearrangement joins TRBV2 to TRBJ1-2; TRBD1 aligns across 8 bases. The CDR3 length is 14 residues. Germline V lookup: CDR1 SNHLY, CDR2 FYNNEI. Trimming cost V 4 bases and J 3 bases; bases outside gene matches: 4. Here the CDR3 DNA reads TGTGCCAGCAGTGGACAGGGGTCATACTATGGCTACACCTTC. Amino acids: CASSGQGSYYGYTF.

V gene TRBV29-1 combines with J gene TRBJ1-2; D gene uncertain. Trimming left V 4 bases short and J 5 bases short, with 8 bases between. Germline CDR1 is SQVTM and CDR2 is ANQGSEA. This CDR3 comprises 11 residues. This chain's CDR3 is CSVGFGYGYTF. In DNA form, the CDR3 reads TGCAGCGTTGGTTTCGGGTATGGCTACACCTTC.

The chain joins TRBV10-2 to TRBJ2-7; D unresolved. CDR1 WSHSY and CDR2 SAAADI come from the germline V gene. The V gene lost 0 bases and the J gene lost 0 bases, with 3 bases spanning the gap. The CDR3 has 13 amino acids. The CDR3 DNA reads TGCGCCAGCAGTGAGTCCGGCTCCTACGAGCAGTACTTC. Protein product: CASSESGSYEQYF.

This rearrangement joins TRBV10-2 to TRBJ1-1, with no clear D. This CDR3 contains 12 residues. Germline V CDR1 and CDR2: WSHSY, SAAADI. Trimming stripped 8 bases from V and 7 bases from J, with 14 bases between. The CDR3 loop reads CASSPENLEAFF. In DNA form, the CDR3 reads TGCGCCAGCTCCCCCGAGAATCTTGAAGCTTTCTTT.

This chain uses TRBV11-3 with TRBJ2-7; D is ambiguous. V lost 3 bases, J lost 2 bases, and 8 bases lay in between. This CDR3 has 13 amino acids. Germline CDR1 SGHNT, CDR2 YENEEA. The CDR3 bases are TGTGCCAGCAGCTTTTCTGATACCTACGAGCAGTACTTC. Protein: CASSFSDTYEQYF.

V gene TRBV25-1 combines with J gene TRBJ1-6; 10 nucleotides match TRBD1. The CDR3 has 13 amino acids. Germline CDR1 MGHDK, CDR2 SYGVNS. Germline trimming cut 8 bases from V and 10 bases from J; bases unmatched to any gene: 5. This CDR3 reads CASSTGGRSPLHF. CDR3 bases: TGTGCCAGCTCGACAGGGGGCCGGTCACCCCTCCACTTT.

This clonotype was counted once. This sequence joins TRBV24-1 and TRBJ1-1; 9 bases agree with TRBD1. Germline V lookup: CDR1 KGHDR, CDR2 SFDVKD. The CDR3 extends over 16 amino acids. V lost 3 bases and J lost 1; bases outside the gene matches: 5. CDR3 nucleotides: TGTGCCACCAGTGATACATCGGACAGGGGGAACACTGAAGCTTTCTTT. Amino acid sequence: CATSDTSDRGNTEAFF.

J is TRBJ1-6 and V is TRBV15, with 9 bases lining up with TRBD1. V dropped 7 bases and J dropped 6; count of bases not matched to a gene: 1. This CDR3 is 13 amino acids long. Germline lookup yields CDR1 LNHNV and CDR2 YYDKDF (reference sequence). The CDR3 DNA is TGTGCCACCAAGACAGGGGGTAATTCACCCCTCCACTTT. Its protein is CATKTGGNSPLHF.

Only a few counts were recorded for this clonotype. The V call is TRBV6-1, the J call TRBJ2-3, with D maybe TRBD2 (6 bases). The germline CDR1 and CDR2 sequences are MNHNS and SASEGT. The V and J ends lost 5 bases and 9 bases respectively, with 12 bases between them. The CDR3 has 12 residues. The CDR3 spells CASSRDSMTQYF. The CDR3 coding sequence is TGTGCCAGCAGTAGGGACTCCATGACGCAGTATTTT.

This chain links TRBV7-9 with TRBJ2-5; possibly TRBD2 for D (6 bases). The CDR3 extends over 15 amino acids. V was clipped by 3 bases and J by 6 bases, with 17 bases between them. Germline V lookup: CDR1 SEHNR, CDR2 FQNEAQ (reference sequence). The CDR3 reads CASSLGTGEAKTQYF. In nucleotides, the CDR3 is TGTGCCAGCAGCTTGGGGACTGGTGAGGCAAAGACCCAGTACTTC.

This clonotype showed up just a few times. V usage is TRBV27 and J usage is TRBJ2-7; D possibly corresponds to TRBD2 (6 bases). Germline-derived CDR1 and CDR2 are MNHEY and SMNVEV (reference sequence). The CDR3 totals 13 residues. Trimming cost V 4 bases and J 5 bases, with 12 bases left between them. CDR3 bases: TGTGCCAGCAGTTGGGCTACGGGGGACGAGCAGTACTTC. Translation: CASSWATGDEQYF.

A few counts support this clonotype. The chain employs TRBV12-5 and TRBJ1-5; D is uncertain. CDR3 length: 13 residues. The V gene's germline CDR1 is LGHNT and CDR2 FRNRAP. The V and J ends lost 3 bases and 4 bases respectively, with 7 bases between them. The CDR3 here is CASGLGQNQPQHF. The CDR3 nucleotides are TGTGCTAGTGGTTTAGGTCAAAATCAGCCCCAGCATTTT.

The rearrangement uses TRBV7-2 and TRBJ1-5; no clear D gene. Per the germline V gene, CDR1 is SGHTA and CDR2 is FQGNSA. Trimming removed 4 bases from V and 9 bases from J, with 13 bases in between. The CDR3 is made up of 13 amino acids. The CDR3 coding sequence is TGTGCCAGCAGCTCGGACCGTGAAGGGCCCCAGCATTTT. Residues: CASSSDREGPQHF.

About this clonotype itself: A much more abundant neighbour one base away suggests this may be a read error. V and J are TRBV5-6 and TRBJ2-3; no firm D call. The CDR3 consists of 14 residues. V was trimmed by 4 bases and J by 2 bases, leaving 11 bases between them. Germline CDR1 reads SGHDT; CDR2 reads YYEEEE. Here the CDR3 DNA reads TGTGCCAGCAGCCTGAGCCGTGACACAGATACGCAGTATTTT. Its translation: CASSLSRDTDTQYF.

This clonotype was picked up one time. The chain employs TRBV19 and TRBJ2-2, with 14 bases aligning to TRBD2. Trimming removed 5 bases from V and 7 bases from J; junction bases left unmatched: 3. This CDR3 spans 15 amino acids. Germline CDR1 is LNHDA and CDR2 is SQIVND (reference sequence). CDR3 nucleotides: TGTGCCAGTAGTGAGACTAGCGGGGGGGTCGGGGAGCTGTTTTTT. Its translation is CASSETSGGVGELFF.

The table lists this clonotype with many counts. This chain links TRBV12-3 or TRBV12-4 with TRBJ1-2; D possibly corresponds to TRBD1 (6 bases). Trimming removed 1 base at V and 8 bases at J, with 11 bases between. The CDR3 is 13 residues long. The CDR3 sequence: CASSLVDSEGYTF. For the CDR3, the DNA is TGTGCCAGCAGTTTAGTGGACAGCGAAGGCTACACCTTC.

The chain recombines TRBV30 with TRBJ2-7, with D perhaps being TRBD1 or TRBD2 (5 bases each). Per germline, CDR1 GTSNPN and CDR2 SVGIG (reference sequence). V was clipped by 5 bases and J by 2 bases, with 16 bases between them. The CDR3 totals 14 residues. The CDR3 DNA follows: TGTGCCTGGGGGCTAGGGGAGCGTACCTACGAGCAGTACTTC. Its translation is CAWGLGERTYEQYF.

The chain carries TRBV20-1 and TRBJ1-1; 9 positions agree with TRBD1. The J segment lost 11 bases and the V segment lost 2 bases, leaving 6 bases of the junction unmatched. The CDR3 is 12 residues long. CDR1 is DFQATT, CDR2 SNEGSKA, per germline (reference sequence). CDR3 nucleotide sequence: TGCAGTGCTAGACATGGGACAGGGAGGGCTTTCTTT. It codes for CSARHGTGRAFF.

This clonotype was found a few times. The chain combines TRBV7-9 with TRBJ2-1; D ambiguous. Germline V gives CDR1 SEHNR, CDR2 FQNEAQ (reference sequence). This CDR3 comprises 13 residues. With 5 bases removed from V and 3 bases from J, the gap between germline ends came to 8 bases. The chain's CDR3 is CASSQPNYNEQFF. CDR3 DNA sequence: TGTGCCAGCAGCCAGCCGAACTACAATGAGCAGTTCTTC.

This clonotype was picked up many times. CDR3 residues: CATSTWEGGGANVLTF. The DNA for the CDR3 is TGTGCCACCAGCACCTGGGAGGGAGGTGGGGCCAACGTCCTGACTTTC. V gene TRBV15 combines with J gene TRBJ2-6, with 7 bases aligning to TRBD2. The germline gives CDR1 LNHNV, CDR2 YYDKDF (reference sequence). The CDR3 is 16 amino acids. With 4 bases clipped from V and 3 bases from J, the junction kept 6 bases outside the gene matches. Full variable domain (rest looked up from reference TRBV15 and TRBJ2-6): DAMVIQNPRYQVTQFGKPVTLSCSQTLNHNVMYWYQQKSSQAPKLLFHYYDKDFNNEADTPDNFQSRRPNTSFCFLDIRSPGLGDTAMYLCATSTWEGGGANVLTFGAGSRLTVL.

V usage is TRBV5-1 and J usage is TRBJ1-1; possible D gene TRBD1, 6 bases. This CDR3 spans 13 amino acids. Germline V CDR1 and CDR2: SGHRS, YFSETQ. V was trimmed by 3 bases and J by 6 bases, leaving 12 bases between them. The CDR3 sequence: CASSSRQDAEAFF. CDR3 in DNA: TGCGCCAGCAGCTCCCGACAGGACGCTGAAGCTTTCTTT.

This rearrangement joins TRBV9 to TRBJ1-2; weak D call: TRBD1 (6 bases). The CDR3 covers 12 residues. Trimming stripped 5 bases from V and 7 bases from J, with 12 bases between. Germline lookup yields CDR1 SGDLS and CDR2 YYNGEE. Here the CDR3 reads CASRQQGCGYTF. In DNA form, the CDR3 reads TGTGCCAGCAGACAACAGGGATGTGGCTACACCTTC.